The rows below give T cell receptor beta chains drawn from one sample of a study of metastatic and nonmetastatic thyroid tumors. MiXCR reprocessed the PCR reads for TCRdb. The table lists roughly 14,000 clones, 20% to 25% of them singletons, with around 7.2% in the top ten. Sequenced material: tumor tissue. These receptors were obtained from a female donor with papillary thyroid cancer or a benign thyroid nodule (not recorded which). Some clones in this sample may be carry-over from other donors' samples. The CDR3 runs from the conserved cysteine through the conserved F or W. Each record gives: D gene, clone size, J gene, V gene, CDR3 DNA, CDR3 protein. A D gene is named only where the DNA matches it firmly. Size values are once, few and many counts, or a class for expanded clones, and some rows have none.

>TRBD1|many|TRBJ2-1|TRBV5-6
TGTGCCAGCATGTGGGACAGGGCCTACAATGAGCAGTTCTTC
CASMWDRAYNEQFF
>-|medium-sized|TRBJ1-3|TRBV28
TGTGCCAGCAGCCCCCCGACTTACTGGCTCTCTGGAAACACCATATATTTT
CASSPPTYWLSGNTIYF
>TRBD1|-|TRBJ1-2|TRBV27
TGTGCCAGCAGTCCCCGGACAGGGGGTATCTATGGCTACACCTTC
CASSPRTGGIYGYTF
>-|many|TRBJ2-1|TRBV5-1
TGCGCCAGCAGCGATTCAGGTAACTCCTACAATGAGCAGTTCTTC
CASSDSGNSYNEQFF
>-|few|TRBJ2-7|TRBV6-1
TGTGCCAGCAGTGTATCGCCATACAGGGAGCAGTACTTC
CASSVSPYREQYF
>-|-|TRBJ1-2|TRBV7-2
TGTGCCAGCAGCGTACCACCCTTGATTGGCTACAGCTTC
CASSVPPLIGYSF
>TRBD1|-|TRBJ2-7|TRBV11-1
TGTGCCAGCAGCAAAATGGGCCGACAGGGAGTCTACGAGCAGTACTTC
CASSKMGRQGVYEQYF
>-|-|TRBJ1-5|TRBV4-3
TGCGCCAGCAGCCAAGACGTCGGCAATCAGCCCCAGCATTTT
CASSQDVGNQPQHF
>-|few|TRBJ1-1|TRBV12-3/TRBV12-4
TGTGCCAGCAGGTTTGGACACAAGAACACTGAAGCTTTCTTT
CASRFGHKNTEAFF
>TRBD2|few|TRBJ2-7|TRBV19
TGTGCCAGCAGACCGGGGGGGTACGAGCAGTACTTC
CASRPGGYEQYF
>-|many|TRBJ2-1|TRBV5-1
TGCGCCAGCAGCCCATCTACCTACAATGAGCAGTTCTTC
CASSPSTYNEQFF
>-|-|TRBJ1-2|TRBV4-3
TGCGCCAGCAGCCAAAAATACTCAGGAATCTATGGCTACACCTTC
CASSQKYSGIYGYTF
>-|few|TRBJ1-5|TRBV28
TGTGCCAGCAGTTTTCCCAACAGGGCGGGTCAGCCCCAGCATTTT
CASSFPNRAGQPQHF
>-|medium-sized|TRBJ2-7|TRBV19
TGTGCCAGTACCATTGGTTGGGACGGAACCTACGAGCAGTACTTC
CASTIGWDGTYEQYF
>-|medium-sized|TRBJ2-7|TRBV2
TGTGCCAGCAGCCCCGGTCACCGCTCCTACGAGCAGTACTTC
CASSPGHRSYEQYF
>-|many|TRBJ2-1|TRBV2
TGTGCCAGCAGTGTTTCCAGCCAACACAATGAGCAGTTCTTC
CASSVSSQHNEQFF
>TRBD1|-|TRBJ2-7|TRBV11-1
TGTGCCAGCAGGGAATCACAGGGGGCCTACGAGCAGTACTTC
CASRESQGAYEQYF
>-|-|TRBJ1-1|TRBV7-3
TGTGCCAGCGTCCGGAGCGTGAACACTGAAGCTTTCTTT
CASVRSVNTEAFF
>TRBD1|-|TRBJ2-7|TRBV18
TGTGCCAGCTCACCACTCCGTAAAAAGAGGGGACAGCCCTACGAGCAGTACTTC
CASSPLRKKRGQPYEQYF
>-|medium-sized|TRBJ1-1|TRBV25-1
TGTGCCACCAGGAAACCAGGAGGAATCAACACTGAAGCTTTCTTT
CATRKPGGINTEAFF
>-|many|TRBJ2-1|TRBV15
TGTGCCACCAGCAGAGATCGGATGAGGGAGAGGGGTGAGCAGTTCTTC
CATSRDRMRERGEQFF
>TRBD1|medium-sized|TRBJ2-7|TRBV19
TGTGCCAGTAGTCCACAGGGGACGCGCTACGAGCAGTACTTC
CASSPQGTRYEQYF
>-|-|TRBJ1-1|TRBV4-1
TGCGCCAGCAGCCACATACAGGACCTGAACACTGAAGCTTTCTTT
CASSHIQDLNTEAFF
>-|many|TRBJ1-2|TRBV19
TGTGCCAGTAGCCAGGACGGCCGGATTAACTATGGCTACACCTTC
CASSQDGRINYGYTF
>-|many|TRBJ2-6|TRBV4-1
TGCGCCAGCAGAGAGCCGGGACTGAGCTCTGGGGCCAACGTCCTGACTTTC
CASREPGLSSGANVLTF
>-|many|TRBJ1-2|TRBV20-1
TGCAGTGCTACCCGGCGCCAGGACTATGGCTACACCTTC
CSATRRQDYGYTF
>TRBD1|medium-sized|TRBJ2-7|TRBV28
TGTGCCAGCAGTCCCAGTGGACAGGGGGCGAGGGAGCAGTACTTC
CASSPSGQGAREQYF
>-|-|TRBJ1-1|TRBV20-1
TGCAGTGCCCCTACGGTGGGGACTGAAGCTTTCTTT
CSAPTVGTEAFF
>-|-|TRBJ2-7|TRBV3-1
TGTGCCAGCAGCCAAGGGGGGGCTTACGAGCAGTACTTC
CASSQGGAYEQYF
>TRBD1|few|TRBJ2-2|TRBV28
TGTGCCAGCAGTTCGCACCTACAGGGGGCACGGACCGGGGAGCTGTTTTTT
CASSSHLQGARTGELFF
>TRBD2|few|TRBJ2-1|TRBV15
TGTGCCACCAGGGGGGTTAGCGGGAGCAATGAGCAGTTCTTC
CATRGVSGSNEQFF
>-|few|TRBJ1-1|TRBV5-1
TGCGCCAGCAGCATGGATTATTCGGGCCAAACTGAAGCTTTCTTT
CASSMDYSGQTEAFF
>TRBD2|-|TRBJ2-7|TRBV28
TGTGCCAGCAGTTTAGACACCAAACTAGCGGGAGAGCAGTACTTC
CASSLDTKLAGEQYF
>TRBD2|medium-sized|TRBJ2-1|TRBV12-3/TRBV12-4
TGTGCCAGCGCGGGACTAGCGTTTTACAATGAGCAGTTCTTC
CASAGLAFYNEQFF
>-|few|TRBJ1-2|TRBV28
TGTGCCAGCATAGGAGGGGCGTCTAGCTATGGCTACACCTTC
CASIGGASSYGYTF
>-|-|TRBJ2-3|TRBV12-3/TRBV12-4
TGTGCTAGCAGTTTAGGACCGGAGTATACGCAGTATTTT
CASSLGPEYTQYF
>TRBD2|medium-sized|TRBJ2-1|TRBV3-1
TGTGCCAGCAGCGCCACTCTAGCGGTTCAGTCCTACAATGAGCAGTTCTTC
CASSATLAVQSYNEQFF
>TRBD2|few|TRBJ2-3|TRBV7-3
TGTGCCAGCAGCTTAACGGTGGGTGGCGGGGGGCGCACAGATACGCAGTATTTT
CASSLTVGGGGRTDTQYF